The 24 T cell receptor beta chains below were found in one sample sequenced in a study of blood T cells in healthy people across ages. A sample-barcoded 5' primer and a J-beta primer mix were used in a second PCR of about 7 to 12 cycles. TCRdb used MiXCR to reprocess the 5' RACE reads, holding one entry per CDR3 protein. The sample lists approximately 700,000 distinct CDR3 sequences; 32% were seen once. Sequenced: blood. These receptors came from a woman at least 80 years old in good health.

The gene calls are TRBV28 and TRBJ1-2; D is ambiguous. This CDR3 spans 15 amino acids. V lost 3 bases, J lost 3 bases, and 14 bases lay in between. Germline CDR1 reads MDHEN; CDR2 reads SYDVKM. CDR3 DNA: TGTGCCAGCAGTTTTTATGTTTCAAGGGACTATGGCTACACCTTC. Translated: CASSFYVSRDYGYTF.

This clonotype was seen more than once but under ten times. The CDR3 loop is CAWRPGPGTDTQYF. CDR3 bases: TGTGCCTGGAGGCCGGGACCCGGAACAGATACGCAGTATTTT. The rearrangement joins TRBV30 to TRBJ2-3; D may match TRBD1 or TRBD2 (5 bases each). Trimming cost V 3 bases and J 3 bases, with 13 bases left between them. This CDR3 region has 14 residues. Germline CDR1 GTSNPN, CDR2 SVGIG (reference sequence).

This clonotype came up many times. This chain joins TRBV5-1 and TRBJ1-2, with D unclear. The CDR3 is 10 residues long. The V and J ends lost 7 bases and 6 bases respectively, with 7 bases between them. Germline V lookup: CDR1 SGHRS, CDR2 YFSETQ. This chain's CDR3 is CASRGDGYTF. The DNA for the CDR3 is TGCGCCAGCCGAGGCGATGGCTACACCTTC. Supplemented by reference TRBV5-1 and TRBJ1-2, the full variable domain reads KAGVTQTPRYLIKTRGQQVTLSCSPISGHRSVSWYQQTPGQGLQFLFEYFSETQRNKGNFPGRFSGRQFSNSRSEMNVSTLELGDSALYLCASRGDGYTFGSGTRLTVV.

In regard to this clonotype: An end of the junction does not agree with germline; a read error may underlie this. The chain joins TRBV4-1 to TRBJ1-4; 7 positions match TRBD1. Germline CDR1 and CDR2: MGHRA and YSYEKL. CDR3 size: 14 residues. This CDR3 is CASSQGQGNEELFF. DNA of the CDR3: TGCGCCAGCAGCCAAGGACAGGGAAATGAAGAACTGTTTTTT.

The chain couples TRBV6-2 or TRBV6-3 to TRBJ1-5; 7 nucleotides line up with TRBD1. V was clipped by 2 bases and J by 9 bases; unmatched bases: 10. CDR1 is MNHEY, CDR2 SVGEGT, per germline. The CDR3 consists of 15 residues. The CDR3 reads CASSYRLRGGRPQHF. CDR3 nucleotide sequence: TGTGCCAGCAGTTACAGGCTCAGGGGGGGTCGGCCCCAGCATTTT.

This clonotype occurred many times. The chain employs TRBV24-1 and TRBJ2-6; no definite D call. CDR1 and CDR2 from the germline V gene are KGHDR and SFDVKD. V dropped 2 bases and J dropped 4 bases, with 8 bases sitting between them. The CDR3 runs 15 residues. CDR3 DNA sequence: TGTGCCACCAGTGATTCTCATAAAGGGGCCAACGTCCTGACTTTC. It translates to CATSDSHKGANVLTF.

This clonotype was seen repeatedly, ten times or more. This rearrangement joins TRBV5-5 to TRBJ2-3; D is possibly TRBD1 or TRBD2 (5 bases each). With 2 bases removed from V and 0 bases from J, the gap between germline ends came to 7 bases. The CDR3 is made up of 14 amino acids. CDR1 and CDR2 from the germline V gene are SGHKS and YYEKEE (reference sequence). The CDR3: CASSFRDSTDTQYF. In nucleotides, the CDR3 is TGTGCCAGCAGCTTCCGGGACAGCACAGATACGCAGTATTTT.

This clonotype was seen many times. V and J are TRBV30 and TRBJ2-4; 10 nucleotides agree with TRBD1. V lost 4 bases, J lost 13 bases, and 7 bases stayed unmatched. Germline assignment: CDR1 GTSNPN and CDR2 SVGIG (reference sequence). This CDR3 has 12 residues. CDR3 nucleotide sequence: TGTGCCTGGACTACGGGACAGGGGAAGCAGTACTTC. This gives the protein CAWTTGQGKQYF.

This clonotype was detected ten times or more. The chain uses TRBV4-1 and TRBJ2-7, with 7 bases matching TRBD2. CDR1 MGHRA and CDR2 YSYEKL come from the germline V gene. There are 15 residues in the CDR3. The V segment lost 0 bases and the J segment 2 bases; nucleotides outside the gene matches: 4. The CDR3 DNA sequence: TGCGCCAGCAGCCAAGAAAAGCGGGGAACCTACGAGCAGTACTTC. Residues: CASSQEKRGTYEQYF.

CDR3 amino acids: CASSPVTGGAGDGYTF. Written as DNA, the CDR3 is TGTGCCAGCAGCCCCGTAACAGGGGGCGCAGGGGATGGCTACACCTTC. V usage is TRBV9 and J usage is TRBJ1-2; 9 nucleotides align to TRBD1. Looked up from germline, CDR1 is SGDLS and CDR2 is YYNGEE. V shed 4 bases, J shed 6 bases, and the junction held 13 bases outside the gene matches. This CDR3 has 16 residues.

The rearrangement joins TRBV28 to TRBJ2-5; D possibly matches TRBD1 or TRBD2 (6 bases each). Trimming removed 7 bases from V and 1 base from J, with 13 bases in between. The CDR3 covers 14 residues. Germline-derived CDR1 and CDR2 are MDHEN and SYDVKM. CDR3 sequence (DNA): TGTGCCAGCAATGTAGGGGGGAGCCAAGAGACCCAGTACTTC. It translates to CASNVGGSQETQYF.

V is TRBV7-6 and J is TRBJ2-2; D might be TRBD1 or TRBD2, each matching 5 bases. Germline V gives CDR1 SGHVS, CDR2 FNYEAQ. V was cut by 2 bases and J by 4 bases, with 11 bases left in between. The CDR3 is 15 amino acids. The CDR3 nucleotides read TGTGCCAGCAGCTTATTTGGGGCGGGCACCGGGGAGCTGTTTTTT. This translates into CASSLFGAGTGELFF.

This clonotype appeared many times. The V call is TRBV6-6, the J call TRBJ1-1, with 7 nucleotides matching TRBD1. Germline values: CDR1 MNHNY, CDR2 SVGAGI (reference sequence). The CDR3 runs 15 residues. V was clipped by 6 bases and J by 0 bases; unmatched bases: 7. CDR3 residues: CASRARQGLNTEAFF. The CDR3 bases are TGTGCCAGCAGGGCGAGACAGGGCCTGAACACTGAAGCTTTCTTT.

On this clonotype itself: A much larger clone differs from this one at a single base, so this may be a read error. The V gene is TRBV3-1, the J gene TRBJ2-5; TRBD2 aligns across 10 bases. CDR1 is LGHDT and CDR2 is YNNKEL in the germline V gene (reference sequence). With V trimmed by 6 bases and J by 11 bases, 15 bases remained unmatched. The length of the CDR3 is 15 residues. CDR3 coding DNA: TGTGCCAGCAGTCCTAGCGGGGGCCTGCTCAATGAGCAGTACTTC. Its translation: CASSPSGGLLNEQYF.

This clonotype was found many times. The V gene is TRBV3-1, the J gene TRBJ2-1; D might be TRBD2 (5 bases). The CDR3 is 16 amino acids. Germline V CDR1 and CDR2: LGHDT, YNNKEL (reference sequence). Trimming took off 0 bases at V and 6 bases at J, with 15 bases between the two ends. The CDR3 sequence is CASSQDPSRLRNEQFF. In DNA, the CDR3 is TGTGCCAGCAGCCAAGATCCTAGCAGACTCCGCAATGAGCAGTTCTTC.

This clonotype was recorded at least ten times. Its ends do not fully match the called genes, so a read error is possible. The chain joins TRBV6-1 to TRBJ2-6, with a possible D match to TRBD2 (6 bases). Per the germline V gene, CDR1 is MNHNS and CDR2 is SASEGT. The CDR3 is 14 residues long. This chain's CDR3 is CASSERDLTKVLTF. The CDR3 coding sequence is TGTGCCAGCAGTGAACGGGACTTGACCAAAGTCCTGACTTTC.

V is TRBV5-1 and J is TRBJ1-2; D is possibly TRBD1 (6 bases). Germline CDR1 and CDR2: SGHRS and YFSETQ. The V and J ends lost 0 bases and 8 bases respectively, with 14 bases between them. CDR3 length: 14 residues. The CDR3 region has the DNA TGCGCCAGCAGCTTGGCGGGGGCAGGCGGCGGCTACACCTTC. Translating it yields CASSLAGAGGGYTF.

This clonotype was recorded at least ten times. V gene TRBV6-2 or TRBV6-3 combines with J gene TRBJ2-3, with TRBD2 matching over 15 bases. The CDR3 covers 17 residues. From germline, CDR1 is MNHEY and CDR2 SVGEGT. Losses at the gene ends were 6 bases for V and 6 bases for J; bases not matched to a gene: 10. The CDR3 here is CASRLTGLAGGQDTQYF. For the CDR3, the DNA is TGTGCCAGCAGACTAACCGGACTAGCGGGGGGGCAGGATACGCAGTATTTT.

This clonotype showed up just a few times. This clone may be a read error of a much larger clone one base away. This chain connects TRBV11-3 to TRBJ2-5; 12 bases match TRBD2. Per the germline V gene, CDR1 is SGHNT and CDR2 is YENEEA. Trimming cost V 5 bases and J 5 bases; bases outside gene matches: 9. The CDR3 loop spans 16 amino acids. CDR3 amino acids: CASSKGLAGPRETQYF. The CDR3 DNA sequence: TGTGCCAGCAGCAAAGGACTAGCGGGACCTCGGGAGACCCAGTACTTC.

This clonotype was seen only a few times. The junction differs from germline at one of its ends, possibly a read error. V is TRBV7-2 and J is TRBJ1-6, with a weak D call TRBD1 (6 bases). The germline V gene encodes CDR1 SGHTA and CDR2 FQGNSA. The CDR3 consists of 16 residues. The CDR3 DNA sequence: TGTGCCAGCAGCCAGACCAGGGGCGCGGGTAATTCACCCCCCCACTTT. Encoded protein: CASSQTRGAGNSPPHF.

Concerning this clonotype itself: One end of the junction fails to match germline, which may point to a read error. The rearrangement uses TRBV7-2 and TRBJ1-6; TRBD1 is a possible D gene (6 bases). This CDR3 contains 16 residues. The germline CDR1 and CDR2 sequences are SGHTA and FQGNSA. In DNA form, the CDR3 reads TGTGCCAGCAGCTCCAAGACAGGTCGTAGGGGCTCACCCCCCCACTTT. Translated, it gives CASSSKTGRRGSPPHF. The whole variable domain, filled in from reference TRBV7-2 and TRBJ1-6, reads GAGVSQSPSNKVTEKGKDVELRCDPISGHTALYWYRQSLGQGLEFLIYFQGNSAPDKSGLPSDRFSAERTGGSVSTLTIQRTQQEDSAVYLCASSSKTGRRGSPPHFGNGTRLTVT.

The rearrangement links TRBV19 to TRBJ2-7; D could derive from TRBD1 or TRBD2 (5 bases each). V lost 6 bases, J lost 3 bases, and 12 bases lay in between. CDR3 length: 13 residues. Germline V gene data show CDR1 as LNHDA and CDR2 as SQIVND (reference sequence). The CDR3, as DNA: TGTGCCAGTAGCCGGGACCTTTACTACGAGCAGTACTTC. It encodes CASSRDLYYEQYF.

The chain carries TRBV10-3 and TRBJ2-2; D uncertain. Trimming took off 8 bases at V and 0 bases at J, with 10 bases between the two ends. The CDR3 has 14 residues. Germline assignment: CDR1 ENHRY and CDR2 SYGVKD. The CDR3 DNA reads TGTGCCATCCCACACGAGACGAACACCGGGGAGCTGTTTTTT. Amino acid sequence: CAIPHETNTGELFF.

As regards this clonotype: This sequence may be a read error, since a much larger clone differs from it by one base. The J gene is TRBJ2-1, the V gene TRBV2; D unclear. Germline lookup yields CDR1 SNHLY and CDR2 FYNNEI. The CDR3 is 15 amino acids. As DNA, the CDR3 is TGTGCCAACAGTGAAGCGCTTAATCGGTACAATGAGCAGTTCTTC. Amino acid sequence: CANSEALNRYNEQFF. The variable domain in full, with the rest retrieved from reference TRBV2 and TRBJ2-1, is EPEVTQTPSHQVTQMGQEVILRCVPISNHLYFYWYRQILGQKVEFLVSFYNNEISEKSEIFDDQFSVERPDGSNFTLKIRSTKLEDSAMYFCANSEALNRYNEQFFGPGTRLTVL.